The TCR beta chain described here comes from a study of T cells in Graves' hyperthyroidism and ophthalmopathy (dated by TCRdb to the late 2010s). Notes on the research overall: Peripheral blood was collected at initial diagnosis, before any treatment. To identify distinguishing TCR V-J signatures, a discovery cohort of about 95 patients was used, comprising 43 with Graves' ophthalmopathy and approximately 58 with stable Graves' hyperthyroidism. Prospective prediction of ophthalmopathy was tested in an independent validation cohort of approximately 18 hyperthyroidism patients and approximately 17 patients who later progressed to ophthalmopathy. For training and testing, the 100 or so patients in the discovery cohort were randomly divided in a 7:3 ratio. Thyroid tissue and blood T-cell repertoires from about six Graves' hyperthyroidism patients were also compared in the study. After blood sampling, hyperthyroidism patients were treated with methimazole at a starting dose of 30 mg daily, and ophthalmopathy patients were treated with high-dose intravenous methylprednisolone. According to the paper, TCR Vbeta CDR3 sequencing was carried out on approximately 140 peripheral blood samples, which came from 40 to 45 ophthalmopathy, fewer than 80 hyperthyroidism and about 17 progressor patients.

On the study overall, not on this receptor specifically: In validation, progression to ophthalmopathy was predicted by the model with 65% to 71% sensitivity and approximately 78% specificity, a median of approximately 6.5 months before onset. No statistical method was used to set the sample size in advance, and investigators knew the group allocation. A model built on a 13 V-J signature distinguished ophthalmopathy from stable hyperthyroidism, reaching 87.88% sensitivity and around 81% specificity in cross-validation and 80%/75% in testing. Most expanded thyroid clonotypes (frequency above 0.001) were also detected in blood, suggesting blood repertoires may reflect thyroid immune responses.

This clonotype was seen more than once but under ten times. Its cognate antigen has yet to be identified. Base qualities were left out, and no much larger clone turns up one base away. Its CDR3 holds 15 amino acids, cysteine through phenylalanine. Left in the record is the CDR3 DNA by itself, 45 bases read in frame from the first base. V is cut by 5 bases and J by 0 bases, and the space between the germline ends is 14 bases. The germline V gene yields SGHVS for CDR1 and FQNEAQ for CDR2. The TCR beta CDR3 regions were amplified from the RNA transcripts. The first round of RT-PCR for the TCR CDR3 was performed with the HTBI primer set and the Qiagen OneStep RT-PCR kit. Libraries were constructed in a second round of multiplex PCR, after which size selection and purification were carried out. Paired-end sequencing of the libraries was performed with 100 bp reads on an Illumina HiSeq2000. On the study's bioinformatics: SOAPnuke was used to process the raw data, removing reads that contained adapters or uncalled bases, had a mean Phred below 15, or lacked an exact match to the constant primer or identifier. High-quality paired reads were merged with COPE v1.2.5, and unique nucleotide sequences were defined as clonotypes. MiTCR v1.1 was used to align the clonotypes against IMGT TRBV, TRBD and TRBJ reference segments. The analysis was restricted to V-J combinations with a frequency above 0.0001, which together covered roughly 99% of the repertoires. The TCS score was defined as F50 (clonal expansion) divided by E x V (chaos), with BLOSUM62-based TCRdist calculated between CDR3 peptides within each V-J. Welch's t-statistics and random forest reduced some 510 V-J features to roughly 13, which were used in a naive Bayes classifier (R e1071). Clones were called with MiXCR by TCRdb after fastp trimmed the public reads at Q25, and only in-frame beta chains were retained. Identical CDR3 protein sequences are pooled into one entry, listed with their most common genes and DNA. TCRdb's processing, not the study's, gives the V and J calls here. The sample profile shows about 350,000 distinct CDR3 sequences; roughly 14% of them were found once. The top ten clones comprise 20% to 25% of the sample.

Graves' hyperthyroidism was defined as stable when no progression to ophthalmopathy occurred over 18 months of follow-up. Hyperthyroidism patients were newly diagnosed, with disease duration under 2 months, and aged 18 to 65 years. The study excluded patients with uncontrolled infections, other autoimmune diseases, pregnancy or lactation. Diagnoses were established on the basis of clinical symptoms, serum thyroxine and TRAb, thyroid ultrasound, and orbital computed tomography. PBMCs were isolated from 10 ml of fresh peripheral blood by Ficoll-Paque density gradient centrifugation. Total RNA was extracted with Trizol reagent, and quality was checked on an Agilent 2100 Bioanalyzer.

The chain uses TRBV7-8 and TRBJ2-7; the D gene is unclear. The sequenced material came from blood. The sequence derives from a woman in her twenties or thirties with Graves' hyperthyroidism. The CDR3 region has the sequence CASSRAGQSSYEQYF. The sequenced DNA is TGTGCCAGCAGCCGAGCTGGCCAGTCCTCCTACGAGCAGTACTTC. The full variable domain, completed from the reference TRBV7-8 and TRBJ2-7 proteins outside the CDR3, reads GAGVSQSPRYKVAKRGQDVALRCDPISGHVSLFWYQQALGQGPEFLTYFQNEAQLDKSGLPSDRFFAERPEGSVSTLKIQRTQQEDSAVYLCASSRAGQSSYEQYFGPGTRLTVT.